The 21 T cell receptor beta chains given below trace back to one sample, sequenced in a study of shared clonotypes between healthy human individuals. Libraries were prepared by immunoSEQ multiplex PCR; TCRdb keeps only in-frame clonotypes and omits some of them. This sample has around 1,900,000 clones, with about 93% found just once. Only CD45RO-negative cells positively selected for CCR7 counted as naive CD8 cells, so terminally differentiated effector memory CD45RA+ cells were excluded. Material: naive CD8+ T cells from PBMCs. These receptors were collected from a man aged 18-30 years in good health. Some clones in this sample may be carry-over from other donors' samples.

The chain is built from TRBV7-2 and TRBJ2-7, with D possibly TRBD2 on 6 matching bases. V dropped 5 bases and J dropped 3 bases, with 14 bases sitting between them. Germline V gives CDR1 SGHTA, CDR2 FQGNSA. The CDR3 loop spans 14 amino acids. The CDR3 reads CASSVSGEFYEQYF. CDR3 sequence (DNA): TGTGCCAGCAGCGTTAGCGGAGAGTTCTACGAGCAGTACTTC.

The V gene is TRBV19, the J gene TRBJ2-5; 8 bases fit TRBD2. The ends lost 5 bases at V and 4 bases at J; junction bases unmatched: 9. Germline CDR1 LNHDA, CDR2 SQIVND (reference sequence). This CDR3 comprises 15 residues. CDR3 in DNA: TGTGCCAGTAGTTCGCCGACTAGCGTAGGAGAGACCCAGTACTTC. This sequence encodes CASSSPTSVGETQYF.

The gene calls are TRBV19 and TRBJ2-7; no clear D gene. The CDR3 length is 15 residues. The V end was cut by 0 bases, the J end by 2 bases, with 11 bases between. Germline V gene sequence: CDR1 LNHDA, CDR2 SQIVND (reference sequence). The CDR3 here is CASSIDRATTYEQYF. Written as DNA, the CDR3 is TGTGCCAGTAGTATAGATCGGGCAACGACCTACGAGCAGTACTTC.

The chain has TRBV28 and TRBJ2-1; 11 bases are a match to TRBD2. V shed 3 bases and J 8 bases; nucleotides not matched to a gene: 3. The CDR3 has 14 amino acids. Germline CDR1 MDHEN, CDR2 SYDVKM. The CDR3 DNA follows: TGTGCCAGCAGTTTGCTAGCGGGAGGTCATGAGCAGTTCTTC. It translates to CASSLLAGGHEQFF.

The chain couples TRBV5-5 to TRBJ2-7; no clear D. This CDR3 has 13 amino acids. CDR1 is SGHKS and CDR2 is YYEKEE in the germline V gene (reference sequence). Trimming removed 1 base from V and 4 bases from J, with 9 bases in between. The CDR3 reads CASSLWYLYEQYF. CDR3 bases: TGTGCCAGCAGCTTGTGGTACCTTTACGAGCAGTACTTC.

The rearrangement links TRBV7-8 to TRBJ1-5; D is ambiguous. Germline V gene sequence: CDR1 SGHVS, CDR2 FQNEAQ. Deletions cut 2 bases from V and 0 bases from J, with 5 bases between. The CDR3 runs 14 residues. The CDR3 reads CASSLRGSNQPQHF. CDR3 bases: TGTGCCAGCAGCTTACGGGGTAGCAATCAGCCCCAGCATTTT.

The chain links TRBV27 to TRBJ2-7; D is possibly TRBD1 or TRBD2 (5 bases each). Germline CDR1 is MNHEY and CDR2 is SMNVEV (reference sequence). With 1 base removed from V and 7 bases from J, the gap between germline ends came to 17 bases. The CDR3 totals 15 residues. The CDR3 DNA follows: TGTGCCAGCAGTTTATATCCCGGGGCCGGGGAGGAGCAGTACTTC. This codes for CASSLYPGAGEEQYF.

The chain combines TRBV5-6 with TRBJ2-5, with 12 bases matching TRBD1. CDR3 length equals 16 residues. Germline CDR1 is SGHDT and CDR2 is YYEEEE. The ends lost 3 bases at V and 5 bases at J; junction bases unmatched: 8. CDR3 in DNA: TGTGCCAGCAGCTGGGGGACAGGGGGCTATGTGGAGACCCAGTACTTC. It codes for CASSWGTGGYVETQYF.

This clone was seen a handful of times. The CDR3 DNA follows: TGCGCCAGCAGCCTCAGGGGGACTGGAAACACCATATATTTT. Protein product: CASSLRGTGNTIYF. The chain uses TRBV5-1 and TRBJ1-3, with 7 bases that match TRBD1. Germline V gene sequence: CDR1 SGHRS, CDR2 YFSETQ. This CDR3 comprises 14 residues. Trimming cost V 4 bases and J 2 bases; bases outside gene matches: 3.

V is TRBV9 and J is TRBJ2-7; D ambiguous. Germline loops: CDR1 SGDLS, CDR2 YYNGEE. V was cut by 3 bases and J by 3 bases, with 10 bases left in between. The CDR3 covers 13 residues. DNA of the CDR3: TGTGCCAGCAGCGGACCAGAGAGCTACGAGCAGTACTTC. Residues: CASSGPESYEQYF. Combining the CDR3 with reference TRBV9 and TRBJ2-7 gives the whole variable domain DSGVTQTPKHLITATGQRVTLRCSPRSGDLSVYWYQQSLDQGLQFLIQYYNGEERAKGNILERFSAQQFPDLHSELNLSSLELGDSALYFCASSGPESYEQYFGPGTRLTVT.

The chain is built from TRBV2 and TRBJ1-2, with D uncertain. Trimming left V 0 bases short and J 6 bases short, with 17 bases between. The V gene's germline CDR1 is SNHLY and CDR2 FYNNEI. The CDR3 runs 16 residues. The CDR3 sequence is CASSEAPVRRLHGYTF. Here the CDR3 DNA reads TGTGCCAGCAGTGAAGCGCCCGTGAGGAGACTCCATGGCTACACCTTC.

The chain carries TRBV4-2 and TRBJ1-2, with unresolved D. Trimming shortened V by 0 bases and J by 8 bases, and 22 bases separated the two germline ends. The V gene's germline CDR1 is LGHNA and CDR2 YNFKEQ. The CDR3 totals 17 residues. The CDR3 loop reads CASSQEQSNGGRLGYTF. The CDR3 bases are TGTGCCAGCAGCCAAGAACAGAGCAATGGCGGGAGACTAGGCTACACCTTC.

The CDR3 loop reads CASSELKAGPSGANVLTF. The CDR3 DNA reads TGTGCCAGCAGTGAACTCAAGGCAGGACCCTCTGGGGCCAACGTCCTGACTTTC. This sequence joins TRBV2 and TRBJ2-6; D is unclear. Germline values: CDR1 SNHLY, CDR2 FYNNEI. V lost 2 bases, J lost 0 bases, and 14 bases lay in between. The CDR3 spans 18 residues. The full variable domain, with the rest looked up from reference TRBV2 and TRBJ2-6, is EPEVTQTPSHQVTQMGQEVILRCVPISNHLYFYWYRQILGQKVEFLVSFYNNEISEKSEIFDDQFSVERPDGSNFTLKIRSTKLEDSAMYFCASSELKAGPSGANVLTFGAGSRLTVL.

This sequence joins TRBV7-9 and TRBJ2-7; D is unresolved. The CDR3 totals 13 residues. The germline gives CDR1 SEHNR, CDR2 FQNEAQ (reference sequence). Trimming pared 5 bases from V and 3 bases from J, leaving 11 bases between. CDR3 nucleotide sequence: TGTGCCAGCAGCCCGCAAAGTCTCTACGAGCAGTACTTC. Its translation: CASSPQSLYEQYF.

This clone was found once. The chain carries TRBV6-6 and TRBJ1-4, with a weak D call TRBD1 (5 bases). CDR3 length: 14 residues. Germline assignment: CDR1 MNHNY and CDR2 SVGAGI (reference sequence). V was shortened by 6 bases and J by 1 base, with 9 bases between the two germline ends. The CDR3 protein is CASRGVLTNEKLFF. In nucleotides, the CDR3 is TGTGCCAGCAGGGGGGTTCTAACTAATGAAAAACTGTTTTTT.

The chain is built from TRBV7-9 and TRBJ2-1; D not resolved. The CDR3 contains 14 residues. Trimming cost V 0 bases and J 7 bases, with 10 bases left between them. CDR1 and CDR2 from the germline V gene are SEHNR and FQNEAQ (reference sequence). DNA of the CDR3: TGTGCCAGCAGCTTAGCCTCTTCTGCGAATGAGCAGTTCTTC. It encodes CASSLASSANEQFF.

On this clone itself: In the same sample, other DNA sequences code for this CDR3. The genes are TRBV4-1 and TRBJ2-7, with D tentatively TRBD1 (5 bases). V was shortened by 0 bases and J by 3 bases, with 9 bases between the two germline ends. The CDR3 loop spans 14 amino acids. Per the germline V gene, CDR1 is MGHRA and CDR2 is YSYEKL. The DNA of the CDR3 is TGCGCCAGCAGCCAAGATCCCAGGGACTACGAGCAGTACTTC. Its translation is CASSQDPRDYEQYF.

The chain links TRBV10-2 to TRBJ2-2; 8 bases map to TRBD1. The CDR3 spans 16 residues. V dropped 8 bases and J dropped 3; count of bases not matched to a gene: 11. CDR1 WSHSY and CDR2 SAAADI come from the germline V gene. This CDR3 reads CASCSVGQGHTGELFF. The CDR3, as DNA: TGCGCCAGCTGTAGTGTAGGACAGGGTCACACCGGGGAGCTGTTTTTT.

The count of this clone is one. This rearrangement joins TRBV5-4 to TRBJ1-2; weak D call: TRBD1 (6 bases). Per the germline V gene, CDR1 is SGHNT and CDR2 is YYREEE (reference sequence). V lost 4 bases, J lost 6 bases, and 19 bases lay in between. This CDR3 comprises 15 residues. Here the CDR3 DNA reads TGTGCCAGCAGCCCGGAAGGGGGGCGACACCATGGCTACACCTTC. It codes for CASSPEGGRHHGYTF.

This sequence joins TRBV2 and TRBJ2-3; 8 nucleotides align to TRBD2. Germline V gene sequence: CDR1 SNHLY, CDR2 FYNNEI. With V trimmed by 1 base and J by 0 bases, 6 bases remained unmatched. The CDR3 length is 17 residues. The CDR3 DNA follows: TGTGCCAGCAGTGAAGGCCCTGCTAGCGGGAGCACAGATACGCAGTATTTT. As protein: CASSEGPASGSTDTQYF. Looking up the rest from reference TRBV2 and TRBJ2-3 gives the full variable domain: EPEVTQTPSHQVTQMGQEVILRCVPISNHLYFYWYRQILGQKVEFLVSFYNNEISEKSEIFDDQFSVERPDGSNFTLKIRSTKLEDSAMYFCASSEGPASGSTDTQYFGPGTRLTVL.

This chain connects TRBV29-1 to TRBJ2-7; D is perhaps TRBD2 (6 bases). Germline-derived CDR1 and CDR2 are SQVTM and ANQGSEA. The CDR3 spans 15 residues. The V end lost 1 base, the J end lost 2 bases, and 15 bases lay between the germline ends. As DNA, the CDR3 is TGCAGCGTTGAAGGGTCCCGGGACTTCCCCTACGAGCAGTACTTC. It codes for CSVEGSRDFPYEQYF.